These T cell receptor beta chains were read from a single sample in a study of blood T cell repertoires in COVID-19. TCRdb's table, derived via immunoSEQ multiplex PCR, lists solely in-frame clones and lacks some. The profile shows fewer than 400,000 clones, around nine tenths of them singletons. Sequencing was performed on peripheral blood. The receptor set was obtained from a young woman with COVID-19, enrolled during active disease. CDR3s include the opening cysteine and the closing phenylalanine or tryptophan. Fields, in order: J gene, V gene, clone size, D gene, CDR3 length, CDR3 DNA, CDR3 protein. A D gene is named only where the DNA matches it firmly. A clone size is listed for some rows: how often the clone was seen (once, few, many), or a class if it is expanded.

j_gene: TRBJ2-2; v_gene: TRBV6-4; abundance: -; d_gene: -; len: 13; CDR3nt: TGTGCCAGCAGTGATACGGACACCGGGGAGCTGTTTTTT; CDR3aa: CASSDTDTGELFF
j_gene: TRBJ2-7; v_gene: TRBV11-3; abundance: -; d_gene: -; len: 15; CDR3nt: TGTGCCAGCAGCTTACCCCCGGGTCCTGCCTACGAGCAGTACTTC; CDR3aa: CASSLPPGPAYEQYF
j_gene: TRBJ1-1; v_gene: TRBV11-2; abundance: -; d_gene: TRBD1; len: 15; CDR3nt: TGTGCCAGCAGCCTGTGGGACAGCATGAACACTGAAGCTTTCTTT; CDR3aa: CASSLWDSMNTEAFF
j_gene: TRBJ2-5; v_gene: TRBV19; abundance: -; d_gene: -; len: 13; CDR3nt: TGTGCCAGTAGTAAAACAGGGCAAGAGACCCAGTACTTC; CDR3aa: CASSKTGQETQYF
j_gene: TRBJ1-1; v_gene: TRBV30; abundance: -; d_gene: TRBD1; len: 16; CDR3nt: TGTGCCTGGAGTGCGGGACAGGGAGGGGCAAGGACTGAAGCTTTCTTT; CDR3aa: CAWSAGQGGARTEAFF
j_gene: TRBJ1-4; v_gene: TRBV2; abundance: -; d_gene: -; len: 15; CDR3nt: TGTGCCAGCAGTGAATCGCGGCAGGGAAATGAAAAACTGTTTTTT; CDR3aa: CASSESRQGNEKLFF
j_gene: TRBJ1-1; v_gene: TRBV6-2/TRBV6-3; abundance: -; d_gene: -; len: 13; CDR3nt: TGTGCCAGCAGTTACCAGGAGAACACTGAAGCTTTCTTT; CDR3aa: CASSYQENTEAFF
j_gene: TRBJ1-1; v_gene: TRBV9; abundance: once; d_gene: -; len: 14; CDR3nt: TGTGCCAGCAGCGTAGTTTCAGGGAACACTGAAGCTTTCTTT; CDR3aa: CASSVVSGNTEAFF
j_gene: TRBJ1-2; v_gene: TRBV5-4; abundance: -; d_gene: -; len: 13; CDR3nt: TGTGCCAGCAGCAGTCTTGGCCTCTATGGCTACACCTTC; CDR3aa: CASSSLGLYGYTF
j_gene: TRBJ1-2; v_gene: TRBV27; abundance: -; d_gene: TRBD1; len: 13; CDR3nt: TGTGCCAGCAGTCTGACAGGGAGGAATGGCTACACCTTC; CDR3aa: CASSLTGRNGYTF
j_gene: TRBJ1-5; v_gene: TRBV2; abundance: -; d_gene: -; len: 14; CDR3nt: TGTGCCAGCAGTAGAGAGAATAGCAATCAGCCCCAGCATTTT; CDR3aa: CASSRENSNQPQHF
j_gene: TRBJ2-1; v_gene: TRBV18; abundance: -; d_gene: -; len: 16; CDR3nt: TGTGCCAGCTCACGATCGACTATTAGCTCCTACAATGAGCAGTTCTTC; CDR3aa: CASSRSTISSYNEQFF
j_gene: TRBJ2-7; v_gene: TRBV12-3/TRBV12-4; abundance: -; d_gene: TRBD2; len: 13; CDR3nt: TGTGCCAGCAGGCCACCCGGACTAGCCGAGCAGTACTTC; CDR3aa: CASRPPGLAEQYF
j_gene: TRBJ2-3; v_gene: TRBV25-1; abundance: -; d_gene: TRBD1; len: 16; CDR3nt: TGTGCCAGCAGTGGAATTCAGGGGGCAGGCACAGATACGCAGTATTTT; CDR3aa: CASSGIQGAGTDTQYF
j_gene: TRBJ1-2; v_gene: TRBV7-9; abundance: -; d_gene: -; len: 15; CDR3nt: TGTGCCAGCAGCCCTTTGGACAGTAATAACTATGGCTACACCTTC; CDR3aa: CASSPLDSNNYGYTF
j_gene: TRBJ1-4; v_gene: TRBV4-2; abundance: -; d_gene: -; len: 16; CDR3nt: TGTGCCAGCAGCCAATTCCACGGAGCAACTAATGAAAAACTGTTTTTT; CDR3aa: CASSQFHGATNEKLFF
j_gene: TRBJ2-1; v_gene: TRBV9; abundance: -; d_gene: TRBD2; len: 14; CDR3nt: TGTGCCAGTAGCGCGAGCGGGGGGGCCTATGAGCAGTTCTTC; CDR3aa: CASSASGGAYEQFF
j_gene: TRBJ2-3; v_gene: TRBV20-1; abundance: -; d_gene: -; len: 15; CDR3nt: TGCAGTGCTAGTCGACAGCTCAATCGGGGGGATACGCAGTATTTT; CDR3aa: CSASRQLNRGDTQYF
j_gene: TRBJ1-1; v_gene: TRBV7-3; abundance: -; d_gene: -; len: 13; CDR3nt: TGTGCCTCTACCTTAGGAGGGGTGGGTGAAGCTTTCTTT; CDR3aa: CASTLGGVGEAFF
j_gene: TRBJ1-4; v_gene: TRBV21-1; abundance: -; d_gene: -; len: 18; CDR3nt: TGTGCCAGCAGCAAAACTGGACAGGGGCCGAACTTTAATGAAAAACTGTTTTTT; CDR3aa: CASSKTGQGPNFNEKLFF
j_gene: TRBJ2-7; v_gene: TRBV30; abundance: -; d_gene: TRBD1; len: 13; CDR3nt: TGTGCCTGGAGAGACAGGGGGTTCTACGAGCAGTACTTC; CDR3aa: CAWRDRGFYEQYF
j_gene: TRBJ2-7; v_gene: TRBV20-1; abundance: -; d_gene: TRBD2; len: 14; CDR3nt: TGCAGTGCGAGTATTCCTAGCGGGGGGGACGAGCAGTACTTC; CDR3aa: CSASIPSGGDEQYF
j_gene: TRBJ1-1; v_gene: TRBV7-9; abundance: -; d_gene: -; len: 14; CDR3nt: TGTGCCAGCAGCTTAACCCAGGGTGGGGCTGAAGCTTTCTTT; CDR3aa: CASSLTQGGAEAFF
j_gene: TRBJ1-2; v_gene: TRBV4-1; abundance: -; d_gene: -; len: 16; CDR3nt: TGCGCCAGCAGCCAAGTTCGGGGGGCTGCGGACTATGGCTACACCTTC; CDR3aa: CASSQVRGAADYGYTF
j_gene: TRBJ2-7; v_gene: TRBV11-1; abundance: -; d_gene: -; len: 14; CDR3nt: TGTGCCAGCAGCTTAGTACAGGCCGGCTACGAGCAGTACTTC; CDR3aa: CASSLVQAGYEQYF
j_gene: TRBJ1-3; v_gene: TRBV28; abundance: -; d_gene: -; len: 15; CDR3nt: TGTGCCAGCAGGGCAACAGGAAGCAGTGGAAACACCATATATTTT; CDR3aa: CASRATGSSGNTIYF
j_gene: TRBJ1-1; v_gene: TRBV11-2; abundance: -; d_gene: -; len: 15; CDR3nt: TGTGCCAGCAGCACTTTCAGGGTAAAGAACACTGAAGCTTTCTTT; CDR3aa: CASSTFRVKNTEAFF
j_gene: TRBJ1-5; v_gene: TRBV18; abundance: -; d_gene: -; len: 13; CDR3nt: TGTGCCAGCTCCCAGGACAGAAATCAGCCCCAGCATTTT; CDR3aa: CASSQDRNQPQHF
j_gene: TRBJ2-5; v_gene: TRBV10-3; abundance: -; d_gene: TRBD2; len: 16; CDR3nt: TGTGCCATCAGTGAGAGCGCGCCGGGGAGGGCAGAGACCCAGTACTTC; CDR3aa: CAISESAPGRAETQYF
j_gene: TRBJ2-1; v_gene: TRBV7-9; abundance: -; d_gene: -; len: 15; CDR3nt: TGTGCCAGCAGCCCCCCCCGGGGAGTCTACAATGAGCAGTTCTTC; CDR3aa: CASSPPRGVYNEQFF
j_gene: TRBJ1-2; v_gene: TRBV28; abundance: -; d_gene: -; len: 18; CDR3nt: TGTGCCAGCAGTTTATCCCTTGCAGGGGTACTCACTAACTATGGCTACACCTTC; CDR3aa: CASSLSLAGVLTNYGYTF
j_gene: TRBJ1-2; v_gene: TRBV11-3; abundance: -; d_gene: -; len: 12; CDR3nt: TGTGCCAGCAGCTTATACAGGGATGGCTACACCTTC; CDR3aa: CASSLYRDGYTF
j_gene: TRBJ2-2; v_gene: TRBV19; abundance: few; d_gene: TRBD1; len: 14; CDR3nt: TGTGCCAGTAGTATAGGGACAGGGACCGGGGAGCTGTTTTTT; CDR3aa: CASSIGTGTGELFF
j_gene: TRBJ2-5; v_gene: TRBV6-5; abundance: -; d_gene: -; len: 13; CDR3nt: TGTGCCAGCAGCCCAATGAGAAGAGAGACCCAGTACTTC; CDR3aa: CASSPMRRETQYF
j_gene: TRBJ2-3; v_gene: TRBV10-1; abundance: -; d_gene: -; len: 13; CDR3nt: TGCGCCAGCAGTGCGGGGGGCACAGATACGCAGTATTTT; CDR3aa: CASSAGGTDTQYF
j_gene: TRBJ2-5; v_gene: TRBV5-4; abundance: once; d_gene: -; len: 14; CDR3nt: TGTGCCAGCAGCCACCCGGGACTTGGTGAGACCCAGTACTTC; CDR3aa: CASSHPGLGETQYF
j_gene: TRBJ1-2; v_gene: TRBV6-6; abundance: -; d_gene: -; len: 15; CDR3nt: TGTGCCAGCAGTTACCGAATGGGGGGGGCCTATGGCTACACCTTC; CDR3aa: CASSYRMGGAYGYTF
j_gene: TRBJ2-2; v_gene: TRBV7-8; abundance: -; d_gene: TRBD1; len: 15; CDR3nt: TGTGCCAGCAGCTTCCGGGACAGTAGGTCCGGGGAGCTGTTTTTT; CDR3aa: CASSFRDSRSGELFF
j_gene: TRBJ2-7; v_gene: TRBV7-2; abundance: -; d_gene: -; len: 15; CDR3nt: TGTGCCAGCAGCTTAGTGGCTTTAGGGGTCGGCGAGCAGTACTTC; CDR3aa: CASSLVALGVGEQYF
j_gene: TRBJ1-2; v_gene: TRBV18; abundance: few; d_gene: TRBD1; len: 15; CDR3nt: TGTGCCAGCTCACCACCCCTAGGGACAGCCTATGGCTACACCTTC; CDR3aa: CASSPPLGTAYGYTF
j_gene: TRBJ2-3; v_gene: TRBV11-3; abundance: -; d_gene: -; len: 14; CDR3nt: TGTGCCAGCAGCTTAGAGACTTTGGAGGATACGCAGTATTTT; CDR3aa: CASSLETLEDTQYF
j_gene: TRBJ1-1; v_gene: TRBV2; abundance: -; d_gene: -; len: 15; CDR3nt: TGTGCCAGCAGTGCCAACAGGGCTAAGAACACTGAAGCTTTCTTT; CDR3aa: CASSANRAKNTEAFF